This T cell receptor beta chain was captured in a study listed by TCRdb under 2016. The library came from RT-PCR. TCRdb lists the instrument as Illumina MiSeq. TCRdb trimmed the raw reads at Q25, called clones with MiXCR and kept productive beta chains. Every distinct CDR3 protein forms one entry, paired with its most common genes and DNA. In this sample the table shows 550,000 to 750,000 distinct CDR3 sequences, approximately 14% of which occur a single time. The ten largest make up 3.6% of the sample. In this sample, this clonotype turned up many times. What this receptor recognizes is not known. Base qualities are not provided; no much larger clone lies one nucleotide away. Based on the germline V gene, the CDR1 and CDR2 sequences are SGDLS and YYNGEE. Counted from cysteine to phenylalanine, this CDR3 has 17 amino acids. The read is trimmed to its CDR3 DNA, 51 bases read in frame from base 1. The V and J ends are trimmed by 0 bases and 7 bases, leaving 20 bases between them.

This receptor was identified in a female donor in good health, serving as a healthy control. Sequencing was done on a sample of memory CD4+ T cells from blood. The chain joins TRBV9 to TRBJ2-4; the D region may be TRBD1 or TRBD2, each matching 5 bases equally. The DNA reads TGTGCCAGCAGCGTAGACGATGTGGGGACGAGACGGAACATTCAGTACTTC. It translates to CASSVDDVGTRRNIQYF.